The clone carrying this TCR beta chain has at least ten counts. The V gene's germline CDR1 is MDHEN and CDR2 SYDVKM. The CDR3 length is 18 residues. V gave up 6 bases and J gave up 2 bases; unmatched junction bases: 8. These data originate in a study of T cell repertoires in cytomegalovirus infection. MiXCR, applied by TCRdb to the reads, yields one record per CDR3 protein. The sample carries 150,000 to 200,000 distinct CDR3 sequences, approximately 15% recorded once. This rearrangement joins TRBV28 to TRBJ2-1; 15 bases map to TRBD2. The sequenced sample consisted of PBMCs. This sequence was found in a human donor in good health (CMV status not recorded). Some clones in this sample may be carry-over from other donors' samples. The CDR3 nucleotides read TGTGCCAGCAGCCTAGAGGGACTAGCGGGAGGAACCTACAATGAGCAGTTCTTC. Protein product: CASSLEGLAGGTYNEQFF.